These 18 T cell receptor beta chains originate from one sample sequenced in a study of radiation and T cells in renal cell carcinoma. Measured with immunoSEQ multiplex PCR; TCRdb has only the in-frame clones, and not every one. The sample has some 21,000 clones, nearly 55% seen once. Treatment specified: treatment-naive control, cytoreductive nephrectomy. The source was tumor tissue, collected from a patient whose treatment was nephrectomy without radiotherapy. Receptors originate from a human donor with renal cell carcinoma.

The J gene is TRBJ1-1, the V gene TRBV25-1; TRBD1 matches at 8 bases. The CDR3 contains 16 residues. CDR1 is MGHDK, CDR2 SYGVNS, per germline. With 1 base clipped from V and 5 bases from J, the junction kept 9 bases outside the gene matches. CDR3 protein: CASSEFGSGGATEAFF. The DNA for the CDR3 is TGTGCCAGCAGTGAATTCGGGTCAGGGGGCGCTACTGAAGCTTTCTTT.

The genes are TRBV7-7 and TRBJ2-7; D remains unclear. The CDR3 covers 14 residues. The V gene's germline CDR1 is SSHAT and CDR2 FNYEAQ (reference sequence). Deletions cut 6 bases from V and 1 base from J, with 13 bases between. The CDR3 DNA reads TGTGCCAGCAGTTCAACTACGGATTCCTACGAGCAGTACTTC. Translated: CASSSTTDSYEQYF.

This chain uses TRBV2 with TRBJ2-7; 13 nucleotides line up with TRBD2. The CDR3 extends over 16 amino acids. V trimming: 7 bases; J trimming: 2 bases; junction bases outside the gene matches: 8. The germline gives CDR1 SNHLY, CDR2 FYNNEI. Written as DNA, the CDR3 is TGTGCCAGCACTCCTCCGGGACTAGCGGGGCCCTACGAGCAGTACTTC. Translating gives CASTPPGLAGPYEQYF.

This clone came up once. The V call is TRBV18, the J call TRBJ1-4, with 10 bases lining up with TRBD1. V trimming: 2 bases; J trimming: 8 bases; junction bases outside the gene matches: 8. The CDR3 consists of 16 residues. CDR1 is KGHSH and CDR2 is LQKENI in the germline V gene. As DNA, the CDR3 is TGTGCCAGCTCACCAGTCGTGACAGGGGGCAGCGAAAAACTGTTTTTT. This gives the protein CASSPVVTGGSEKLFF.

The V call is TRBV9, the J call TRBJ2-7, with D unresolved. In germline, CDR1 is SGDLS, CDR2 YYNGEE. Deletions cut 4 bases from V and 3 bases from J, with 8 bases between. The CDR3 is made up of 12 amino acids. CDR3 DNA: TGTGCCAGCAGCAGCGACGGCTACGAGCAGTACTTC. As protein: CASSSDGYEQYF.

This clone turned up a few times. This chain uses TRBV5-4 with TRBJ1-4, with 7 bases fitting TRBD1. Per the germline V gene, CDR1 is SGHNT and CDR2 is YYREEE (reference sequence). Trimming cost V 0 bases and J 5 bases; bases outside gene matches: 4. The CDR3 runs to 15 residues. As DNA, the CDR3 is TGTGCCAGCAGCTTGGCTACGGACAGGAATGAAAAACTGTTTTTT. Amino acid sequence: CASSLATDRNEKLFF. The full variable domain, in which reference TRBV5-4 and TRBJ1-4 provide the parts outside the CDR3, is ETGVTQSPTHLIKTRGQQVTLRCSSQSGHNTVSWYQQALGQGPQFIFQYYREEENGRGNFPPRFSGLQFPNYSSELNVNALELDDSALYLCASSLATDRNEKLFFGSGTQLSVL.

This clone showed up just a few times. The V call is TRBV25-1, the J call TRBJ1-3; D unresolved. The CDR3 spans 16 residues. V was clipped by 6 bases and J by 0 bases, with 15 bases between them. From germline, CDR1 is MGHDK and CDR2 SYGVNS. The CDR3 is CASSMGFFDSGNTIYF. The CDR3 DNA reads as TGTGCCAGCAGCATGGGATTTTTCGACTCTGGAAACACCATATATTTT.

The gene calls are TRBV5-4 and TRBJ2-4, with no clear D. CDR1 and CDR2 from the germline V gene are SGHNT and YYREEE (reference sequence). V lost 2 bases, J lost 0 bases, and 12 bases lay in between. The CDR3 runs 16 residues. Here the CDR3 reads CASSFGAGQAKNIQYF. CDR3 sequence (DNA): TGTGCCAGCAGCTTTGGTGCCGGGCAAGCCAAAAACATTCAGTACTTC.

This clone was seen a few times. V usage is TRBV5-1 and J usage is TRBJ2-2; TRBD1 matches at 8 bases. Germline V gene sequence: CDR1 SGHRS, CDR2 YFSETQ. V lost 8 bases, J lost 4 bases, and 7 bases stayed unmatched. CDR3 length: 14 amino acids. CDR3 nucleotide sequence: TGCGCCAGTACGGACAGGGCGGGCACCGGGGAGCTGTTTTTT. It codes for CASTDRAGTGELFF.

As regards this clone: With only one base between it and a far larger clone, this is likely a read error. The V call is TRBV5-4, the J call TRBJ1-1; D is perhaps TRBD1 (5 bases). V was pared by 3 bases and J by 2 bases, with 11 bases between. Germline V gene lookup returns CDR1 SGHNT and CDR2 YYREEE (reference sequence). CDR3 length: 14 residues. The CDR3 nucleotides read TGTGCCAGCAGCTCTCGGGACCCAAACACTGAAGCTTTCTTT. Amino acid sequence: CASSSRDPNTEAFF.

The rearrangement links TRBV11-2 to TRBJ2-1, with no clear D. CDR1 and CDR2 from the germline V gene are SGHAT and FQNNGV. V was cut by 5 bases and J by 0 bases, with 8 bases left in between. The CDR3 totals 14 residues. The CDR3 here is CASSQFSSYNEQFF. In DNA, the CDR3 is TGTGCCAGCAGCCAATTCAGCTCCTACAATGAGCAGTTCTTC.

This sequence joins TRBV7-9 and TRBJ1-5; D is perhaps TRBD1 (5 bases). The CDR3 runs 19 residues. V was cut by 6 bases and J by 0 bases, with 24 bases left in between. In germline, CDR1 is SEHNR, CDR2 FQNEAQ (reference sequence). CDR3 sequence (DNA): TGTGCCAGCAGTTCCCGACAGATATTTCCCTCATATAGCAATCAGCCCCAGCATTTT. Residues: CASSSRQIFPSYSNQPQHF.

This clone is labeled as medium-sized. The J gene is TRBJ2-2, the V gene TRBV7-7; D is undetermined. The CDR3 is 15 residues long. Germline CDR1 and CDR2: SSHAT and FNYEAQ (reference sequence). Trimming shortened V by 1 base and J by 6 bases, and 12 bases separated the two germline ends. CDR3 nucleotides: TGTGCCAGCAGCTTAGGCCTGGGGATTGCCGGGGAGCTGTTTTTT. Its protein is CASSLGLGIAGELFF.

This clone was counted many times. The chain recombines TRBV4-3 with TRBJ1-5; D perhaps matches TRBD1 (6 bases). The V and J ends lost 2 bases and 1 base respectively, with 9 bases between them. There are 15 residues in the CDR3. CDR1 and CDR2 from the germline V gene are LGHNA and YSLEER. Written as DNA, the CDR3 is TGCGCCAGCAGCCAACGGCAGGGGAGCAATCAGCCCCAGCATTTT. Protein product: CASSQRQGSNQPQHF.

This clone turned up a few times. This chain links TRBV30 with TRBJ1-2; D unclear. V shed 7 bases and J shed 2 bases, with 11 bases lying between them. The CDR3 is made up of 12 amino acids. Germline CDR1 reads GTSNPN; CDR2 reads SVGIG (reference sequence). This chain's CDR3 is CASRQTNYGYTF. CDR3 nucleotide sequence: TGTGCCTCCCGGCAAACCAACTATGGCTACACCTTC. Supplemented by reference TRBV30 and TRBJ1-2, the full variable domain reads SQTIHQWPATLVQPVGSPLSLECTVEGTSNPNLYWYRQAAGRGLQLLFYSVGIGQISSEVPQNLSASRPQDRQFILSSKKLLLSDSGFYLCASRQTNYGYTFGSGTRLTVV.

This CDR3 is CASSGQGRQETQYF. CDR3 sequence (DNA): TGTGCCAGCAGCGGTCAGGGAAGGCAAGAGACCCAGTACTTC. The V gene is TRBV7-6, the J gene TRBJ2-5; the D gene is possibly TRBD1 (5 bases). In germline, CDR1 is SGHVS, CDR2 FNYEAQ. The CDR3 spans 14 residues. V lost 5 bases and J 2 bases, leaving 12 bases between the germline ends.

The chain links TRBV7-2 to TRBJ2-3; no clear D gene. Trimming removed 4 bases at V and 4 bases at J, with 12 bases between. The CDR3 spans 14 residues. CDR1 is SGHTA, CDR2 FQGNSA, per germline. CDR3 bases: TGTGCCAGCAGCTGGGATACGGCCTCAGATACGCAGTATTTT. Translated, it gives CASSWDTASDTQYF.

The CDR3 DNA follows: TGTGCCAGCAGCTTGGACAGTTCCCGTCGTAACTATGGCTACACCTTC. Translating gives CASSLDSSRRNYGYTF. This rearrangement joins TRBV7-2 to TRBJ1-2; D is possibly TRBD1 (6 bases). Germline lookup yields CDR1 SGHTA and CDR2 FQGNSA. The CDR3 is 16 amino acids. With 3 bases removed from V and 1 base from J, the gap between germline ends came to 15 bases.